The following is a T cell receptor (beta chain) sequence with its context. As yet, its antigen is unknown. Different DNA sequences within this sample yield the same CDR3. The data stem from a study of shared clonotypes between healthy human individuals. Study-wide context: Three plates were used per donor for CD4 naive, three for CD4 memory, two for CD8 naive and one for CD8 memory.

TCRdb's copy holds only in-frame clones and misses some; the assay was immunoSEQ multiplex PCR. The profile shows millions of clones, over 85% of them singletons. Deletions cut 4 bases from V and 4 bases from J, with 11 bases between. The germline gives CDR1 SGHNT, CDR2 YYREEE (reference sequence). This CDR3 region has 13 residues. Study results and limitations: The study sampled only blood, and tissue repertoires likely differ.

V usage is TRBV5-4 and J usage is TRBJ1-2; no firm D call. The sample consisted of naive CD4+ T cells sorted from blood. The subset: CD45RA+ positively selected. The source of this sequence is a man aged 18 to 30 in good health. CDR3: CASSRDSSYGYTF. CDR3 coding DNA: TGTGCCAGCAGCCGGGATAGCAGCTATGGCTACACCTTC.